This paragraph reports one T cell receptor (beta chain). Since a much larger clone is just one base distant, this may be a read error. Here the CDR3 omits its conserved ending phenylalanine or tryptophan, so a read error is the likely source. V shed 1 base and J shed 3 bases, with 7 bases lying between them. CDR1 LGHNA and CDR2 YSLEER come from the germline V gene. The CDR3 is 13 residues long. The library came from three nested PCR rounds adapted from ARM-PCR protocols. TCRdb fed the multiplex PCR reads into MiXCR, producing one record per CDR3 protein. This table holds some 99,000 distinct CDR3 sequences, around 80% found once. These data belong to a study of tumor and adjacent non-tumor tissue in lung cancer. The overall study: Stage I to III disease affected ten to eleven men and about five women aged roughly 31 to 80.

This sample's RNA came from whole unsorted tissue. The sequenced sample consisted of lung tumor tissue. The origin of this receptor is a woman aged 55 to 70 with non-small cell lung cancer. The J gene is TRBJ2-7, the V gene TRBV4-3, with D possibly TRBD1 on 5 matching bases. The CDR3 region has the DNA TGCGCCAGCAGCCAAGGACAGTTCTACGAGCAGTACTTA. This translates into CASSQGQFYEQYL.